Each of the 8 T cell receptor beta chains below was sequenced from the same sample in a study of cytomegalovirus exposure and HLA in healthy donors. The PCR had 60 Vbeta and 13 Jbeta primers. The table came from immunoSEQ multiplex PCR; TCRdb's copy has only in-frame clones and leaves some out. The sample holds more than 150,000 clones, 75% to 80% seen once. The sample was PBMCs. These receptors originate from a woman aged 25 to 39 in good health and CMV-seropositive.

The V and J genes are TRBV7-2 and TRBJ2-3; 10 nucleotides align to TRBD2. Germline-derived CDR1 and CDR2 are SGHTA and FQGNSA. CDR3 length: 16 residues. Trimming removed 6 bases from V and 2 bases from J; junction bases left unmatched: 8. The CDR3, as DNA: TGTGCCAGCAGTCGTATAGCGGGAGGTCTCACAGATACGCAGTATTTT. Translated, it gives CASSRIAGGLTDTQYF.

The rearrangement links TRBV5-1 to TRBJ2-3; 11 bases agree with TRBD2. Losses at the gene ends were 0 bases for V and 2 bases for J; bases not matched to a gene: 17. The germline CDR1 and CDR2 sequences are SGHRS and YFSETQ. This CDR3 region has 21 residues. In nucleotides, the CDR3 is TGCGCCAGCAGCTTGGCCCCTAGCGGGGGGCCCCCCTCAACTCCCACAGATACGCAGTATTTT. It codes for CASSLAPSGGPPSTPTDTQYF.

The chain links TRBV4-2 to TRBJ2-7, with D perhaps matching TRBD1 (6 bases). Trimming stripped 0 bases from V and 2 bases from J, with 17 bases between. From germline, CDR1 is LGHNA and CDR2 YNFKEQ. The CDR3 covers 17 residues. CDR3 coding DNA: TGTGCCAGCAGCCAAGATTCTCCTGGGACATCGACCTACGAGCAGTACTTC. Translated: CASSQDSPGTSTYEQYF.

This CDR3 reads CATRQGGLAEAFF. The CDR3, as DNA: TGTGCCACCCGACAAGGGGGCCTCGCTGAAGCTTTCTTT. The chain couples TRBV2 to TRBJ1-1, with 7 bases lining up with TRBD1. The V gene end was trimmed by 10 bases and the J gene end by 6 bases; junction bases not matched to a gene: 11. Germline V CDR1 and CDR2: SNHLY, FYNNEI. This CDR3 comprises 13 residues.

The chain combines TRBV5-5 with TRBJ2-7; the D gene is possibly TRBD2 (6 bases). Germline CDR1 SGHKS, CDR2 YYEKEE (reference sequence). The CDR3 loop spans 16 amino acids. Trimming shortened V by 4 bases and J by 0 bases, and 17 bases separated the two germline ends. In DNA form, the CDR3 reads TGTGCCAGCAGCGCCTCCGGGACTCGGAGCTCCTACGAGCAGTACTTC. This codes for CASSASGTRSSYEQYF.

V gene TRBV25-1 combines with J gene TRBJ1-1; possible D gene TRBD1, 5 bases. There are 16 residues in the CDR3. The V gene lost 1 base and the J gene lost 5 bases, with 17 bases spanning the gap. Looked up from germline, CDR1 is MGHDK and CDR2 is SYGVNS. The CDR3 sequence is CASSELLPGGETEAFF. In DNA form, the CDR3 reads TGTGCCAGCAGTGAATTACTCCCCGGGGGGGAAACTGAAGCTTTCTTT.

This chain links TRBV13 with TRBJ2-7; a weak D match, TRBD2 (5 bases). Germline CDR1 PRHDT, CDR2 FYEKMQ (reference sequence). V shed 1 base and J shed 2 bases, with 12 bases lying between them. The CDR3 extends over 15 amino acids. CDR3 DNA: TGTGCCAGCAGCTTAGACCGGGAAAGAACCTACGAGCAGTACTTC. It codes for CASSLDRERTYEQYF.

The V call is TRBV19, the J call TRBJ1-2; TRBD1 aligns across 7 bases. J gave up 6 bases and V 2 bases, and 6 bases lay outside the gene matches. From germline, CDR1 is LNHDA and CDR2 SQIVND (reference sequence). The CDR3 consists of 14 residues. CDR3 DNA sequence: TGTGCCAGTAGTATAAAGACAGGGAGCAATGGCTACACCTTC. Amino acid sequence: CASSIKTGSNGYTF.